The 25 T cell receptor beta chains below come from one sample, sequenced in a study of blood T cells in healthy people across ages. Together with a sample-barcoded 5' primer, a J-beta primer mix was included in a second PCR lasting about 7 to 12 cycles. TCRdb reprocessed the 5' RACE reads with MiXCR, giving one entry per CDR3 protein. The table includes roughly 1,800,000 distinct CDR3 sequences, around half detected once. The source material was blood. These receptors were collected from a woman in her thirties or forties in good health.

This clonotype was recorded once. This chain joins TRBV6-5 and TRBJ1-2; D remains ambiguous. Germline CDR1 reads MNHEY; CDR2 reads SVGAGI. The CDR3 covers 16 residues. Trimming shortened V by 6 bases and J by 2 bases, and 19 bases separated the two germline ends. This CDR3 reads CASSHQTNLGNYGYTF. The DNA for the CDR3 is TGTGCCAGCAGCCACCAGACCAACCTGGGGAACTATGGCTACACCTTC.

V is TRBV5-4 and J is TRBJ2-2; D is possibly TRBD2 (7 bases). The CDR3 sequence is 15 residues long. Germline CDR1 reads SGHNT; CDR2 reads YYREEE (reference sequence). V lost 2 bases and J lost 7, with 15 bases in between. CDR3 residues: CASSFGGGPIGELFF. CDR3 coding DNA: TGTGCCAGCAGCTTTGGGGGGGGGCCGATCGGGGAGCTGTTTTTT.

Concerning this clonotype: A junction end diverges from the germline sequence, so it may reflect a read error. V and J are TRBV12-3 or TRBV12-4 and TRBJ1-1; possible D gene TRBD1, 5 bases. The CDR3 totals 12 residues. The CDR3 DNA reads TGTACCAGCAGTTTAGGGGCAGGATGGGCTTTCTTT. This encodes CTSSLGAGWAFF.

For this clonotype: This may be a read error: a much more frequent sequence differs by one nucleotide. J is TRBJ1-5 and V is TRBV7-9; possibly TRBD1 for D (6 bases). The CDR3 runs 14 residues. Trimming pared 4 bases from V and 4 bases from J, leaving 11 bases between. The germline CDR1 and CDR2 sequences are SEHNR and FQNEAQ (reference sequence). CDR3 residues: CASSSKGGNQPQHF. Here the CDR3 DNA reads TGTGCCAGCAGCTCAAAGGGGGGGAATCAGCCCCAGCATTTT.

The chain carries TRBV3-1 and TRBJ1-4; unclear D gene. Germline V gene lookup returns CDR1 LGHDT and CDR2 YNNKEL (reference sequence). The CDR3 is 15 residues long. V was pared by 0 bases and J by 6 bases, with 11 bases between. The CDR3 DNA reads TGTGCCAGCAGCCAAGATGAAAGCTTCTATGAAAAACTGTTTTTT. Translating it yields CASSQDESFYEKLFF.

This clonotype was detected a few times. The J gene is TRBJ2-5, the V gene TRBV12-3 or TRBV12-4; 7 bases agree with TRBD1. This CDR3 is built from 15 residues. The trim removed 2 bases at V and 1 base at J, leaving 4 bases unmatched. The CDR3 DNA reads as TGTGCCAGCAGTTTAACAGGGGAAGCCCAAGAGACCCAGTACTTC. Encoded protein: CASSLTGEAQETQYF.

The chain recombines TRBV6-2 or TRBV6-3 with TRBJ2-1, with 8 bases identical to TRBD2. The germline CDR1 and CDR2 sequences are MNHEY and SVGEGT. CDR3 size: 12 residues. Unmatched junction bases numbered 8, after V lost 7 bases and J lost 12 bases. CDR3 sequence (DNA): TGTGCCAGCACCGACGCCGGGGGGGGGCAGTTCTTC. This codes for CASTDAGGGQFF.

This clonotype showed up just a few times. The chain recombines TRBV24-1 with TRBJ2-4; D not certain. The CDR3 has 17 amino acids. Deletions cut 3 bases from V and 6 bases from J, with 20 bases between. Looked up from germline, CDR1 is KGHDR and CDR2 is SFDVKD. CDR3 protein: CATSDHLSGPEGNIQYF. DNA for the CDR3: TGTGCCACCAGTGATCACCTCTCCGGGCCGGAAGGAAACATTCAGTACTTC.

This clonotype was counted at least ten times. The chain employs TRBV20-1 and TRBJ1-4; D call uncertain. The ends were cut back, 7 bases at V and 1 base at J, with 13 bases in the middle. CDR1 and CDR2 from the germline V gene are DFQATT and SNEGSKA (reference sequence). The CDR3 has 14 residues. The CDR3 sequence: CSGEAGGTNEKLFF. The DNA of the CDR3 is TGCAGTGGGGAGGCCGGAGGAACTAATGAAAAACTGTTTTTT.

This clonotype was observed at least ten times. The V call is TRBV7-2, the J call TRBJ2-3, with a tentative D call TRBD2 (5 bases). This CDR3 has 12 residues. V lost 5 bases and J lost 4, with 7 bases in between. Germline CDR1 is SGHTA and CDR2 is FQGNSA. The CDR3 is CASSPEADTQYF. The CDR3 region has the DNA TGTGCCAGCAGCCCGGAGGCAGATACGCAGTATTTT.

The chain has TRBV6-6 and TRBJ2-5; no definite D call. The ends were cut back, 2 bases at V and 3 bases at J, with 10 bases in the middle. The CDR3 consists of 14 residues. Germline CDR1 is MNHNY and CDR2 is SVGAGI (reference sequence). CDR3: CASSYTGIEETQYF. CDR3 coding DNA: TGTGCCAGCAGTTACACGGGTATAGAAGAGACCCAGTACTTC.

This rearrangement joins TRBV29-1 to TRBJ1-6; no clear D gene. Germline-derived CDR1 and CDR2 are SQVTM and ANQGSEA. CDR3 length equals 11 residues. V lost 5 bases and J 18 bases, leaving 17 bases between the germline ends. Written as DNA, the CDR3 is TGCAGCGTTAATATAGGTGGAACCTCCCACTTT. It is translated as CSVNIGGTSHF.

This clonotype was observed a handful of times. The genes are TRBV29-1 and TRBJ2-3, with D perhaps matching TRBD2 (5 bases). V lost 3 bases to trimming and J lost 9 bases, with 13 bases between them. The CDR3 is 12 residues long. Per the germline V gene, CDR1 is SQVTM and CDR2 is ANQGSEA. CDR3 residues: CSVEPSSGTQYF. CDR3 bases: TGCAGCGTTGAGCCTAGCTCTGGCACGCAGTATTTT.

The V and J genes are TRBV20-1 and TRBJ2-5; tentative D call: TRBD1 (5 bases). The CDR3 runs 13 residues. Trimming stripped 5 bases from V and 2 bases from J, with 12 bases between. Germline CDR1 DFQATT, CDR2 SNEGSKA (reference sequence). CDR3 region: CSAAGRTQETQYF. CDR3 in DNA: TGCAGTGCTGCCGGGCGGACACAAGAGACCCAGTACTTC.

This clonotype came up a few times. The genes are TRBV7-2 and TRBJ2-5, with 8 bases aligning to TRBD2. The germline gives CDR1 SGHTA, CDR2 FQGNSA. Trimming at V came to 3 bases and at J to 5 bases, leaving 2 bases not matched to a gene. The CDR3 runs 13 residues. As DNA, the CDR3 is TGTGCCAGCAGCTTGACTAGCGACGAGACCCAGTACTTC. Translated, it gives CASSLTSDETQYF.

The chain is built from TRBV28 and TRBJ1-5; the D gene is possibly TRBD1 (5 bases). The CDR3 spans 15 residues. The ends were cut back, 7 bases at V and 6 bases at J, with 19 bases in the middle. Per germline, CDR1 MDHEN and CDR2 SYDVKM. CDR3 coding DNA: TGTGCCAGCATCGACACAAGGGGCGCCGGTCAGCCCCAGCATTTT. Its translation: CASIDTRGAGQPQHF.

V gene TRBV7-2 combines with J gene TRBJ2-3, with TRBD2 matching over 10 bases. The CDR3 extends over 17 amino acids. The germline gives CDR1 SGHTA, CDR2 FQGNSA. V lost 8 bases and J lost 2; bases outside the gene matches: 13. CDR3 protein: CASSPRASGGYTDTQYF. Written as DNA, the CDR3 is TGTGCCAGCTCCCCCAGGGCTAGCGGGGGTTACACAGATACGCAGTATTTT.

This chain links TRBV7-2 with TRBJ2-6, with D hard to call. Germline V gene data show CDR1 as SGHTA and CDR2 as FQGNSA. With 5 bases removed from V and 10 bases from J, the gap between germline ends came to 9 bases. The CDR3 spans 12 residues. The chain's CDR3 is CASSAIRNVLTF. CDR3 in DNA: TGTGCCAGCAGCGCAATTCGTAACGTCCTGACTTTC.

This clonotype came up many times. The J gene is TRBJ2-3, the V gene TRBV12-3 or TRBV12-4; possible D gene TRBD2, 6 bases. Trimming shortened V by 4 bases and J by 0 bases, and 8 bases separated the two germline ends. This CDR3 is built from 14 residues. The CDR3: CASSSAGSTDTQYF. In DNA form, the CDR3 reads TGTGCCAGCAGTTCAGCGGGCAGCACAGATACGCAGTATTTT.

This clonotype has only a few counts. V gene TRBV4-3 combines with J gene TRBJ2-3; D is ambiguous. The germline V gene has CDR1 LGHNA and CDR2 YSLEER. CDR3 length: 13 residues. Trimming pared 1 base from V and 9 bases from J, leaving 11 bases between. In DNA, the CDR3 is TGCGCCAGCAGCCAAGCCGACACTCAAACGCAGTATTTT. Translated: CASSQADTQTQYF.

In regard to this clonotype: Germline and junction disagree at one end, which may indicate a read error. V gene TRBV7-7 combines with J gene TRBJ2-4, with D possibly matching TRBD2 (6 bases). The CDR3 covers 13 residues. Germline V gene sequence: CDR1 SSHAT, CDR2 FNYEAQ (reference sequence). As DNA, the CDR3 is TGTGCTAGCAGCTTAGCGGAAGGGAGCGCTGAGTACTTC. Its protein product is CASSLAEGSAEYF.

The chain combines TRBV27 with TRBJ2-7; 9 nucleotides agree with TRBD2. V trimming: 4 bases; J trimming: 7 bases; junction bases outside the gene matches: 14. Germline CDR1 MNHEY, CDR2 SMNVEV (reference sequence). This CDR3 comprises 16 residues. The DNA of the CDR3 is TGTGCCAGCAGTTCATTGCTAGCGGGGTTTGACAATGAGCAGTACTTC. The encoded protein is CASSSLLAGFDNEQYF.

Remarks on this clonotype: A read error may account for a junction end that differs from germline. V is TRBV12-3 or TRBV12-4 and J is TRBJ1-5, with a tentative D call TRBD1 (5 bases). The CDR3 length is 16 residues. Written as DNA, the CDR3 is TGTGCCAGCAGCGTTTACGGGGGGATGAACAATCAGCCCCGGCATTTT. The encoded protein is CASSVYGGMNNQPRHF.

CDR3 amino acids: CASSLGVRQGRETQYF. The CDR3 DNA follows: TGTGCCAGCAGTTTAGGAGTGCGGCAGGGTAGGGAGACCCAGTACTTC. The rearrangement links TRBV12-3 or TRBV12-4 to TRBJ2-7, with D tentatively TRBD1 (5 bases). The J call could be wrong; TRBJ2-5 is a better fit for the DNA end. The CDR3 covers 16 residues.

V gene TRBV5-1 combines with J gene TRBJ1-1; 7 bases are shared with TRBD1. This CDR3 has 13 residues. The germline V gene encodes CDR1 SGHRS and CDR2 YFSETQ. Losses at the gene ends were 4 bases for V and 10 bases for J; bases not matched to a gene: 10. CDR3 DNA sequence: TGCGCCAGCAGCGGCTATCTCACAGGGGCAGCTTTCTTT. As protein: CASSGYLTGAAFF.